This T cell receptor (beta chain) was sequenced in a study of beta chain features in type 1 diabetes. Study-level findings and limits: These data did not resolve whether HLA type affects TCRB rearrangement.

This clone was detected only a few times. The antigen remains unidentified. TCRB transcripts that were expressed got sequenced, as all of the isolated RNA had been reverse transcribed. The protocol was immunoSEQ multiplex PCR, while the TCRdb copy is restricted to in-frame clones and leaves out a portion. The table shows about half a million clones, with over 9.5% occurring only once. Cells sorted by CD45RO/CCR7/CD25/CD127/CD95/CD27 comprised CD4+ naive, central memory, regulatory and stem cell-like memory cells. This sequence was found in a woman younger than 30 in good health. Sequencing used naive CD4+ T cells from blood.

The CDR3 sequence: CASSLVAGGPYEQYF. Written as DNA, the CDR3 is TGCGCCAGCAGCTTGGTAGCGGGAGGGCCCTACGAGCAGTACTTC. The V call is TRBV5-1, the J call TRBJ2-7, with TRBD2 matching 11 bases. Germline V gene lookup returns CDR1 SGHRS and CDR2 YFSETQ. Trimming at V came to 0 bases and at J to 2 bases, leaving 1 base not matched to a gene. This CDR3 has 15 residues.